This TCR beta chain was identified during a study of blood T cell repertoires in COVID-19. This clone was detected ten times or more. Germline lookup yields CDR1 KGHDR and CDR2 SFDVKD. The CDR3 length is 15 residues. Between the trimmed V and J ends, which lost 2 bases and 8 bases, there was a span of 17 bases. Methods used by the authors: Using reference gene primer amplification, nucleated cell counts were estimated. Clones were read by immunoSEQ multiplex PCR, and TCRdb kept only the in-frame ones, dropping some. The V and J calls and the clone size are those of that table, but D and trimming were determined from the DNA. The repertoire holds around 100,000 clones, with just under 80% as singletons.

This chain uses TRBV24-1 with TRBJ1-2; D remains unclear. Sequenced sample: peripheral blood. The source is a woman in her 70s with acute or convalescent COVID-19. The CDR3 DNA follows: TGTGCCACCAGTGATTCGTCTTCTGCGGCGAGGGGCTACACCTTC. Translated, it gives CATSDSSSAARGYTF.